This entry concerns a single T cell receptor (beta chain). The CDR3 end falls 3 residues outside the read, so it is completed with the germline J gene. There are 11 residues in the CDR3. Trimming removed 10 bases at V and 7 bases at J, with 13 bases between. Germline loops: CDR1 MNHEY, CDR2 SVGEGT. This sample was included in a study of T cells in women clearing cervical HPV infection. Measured with immunoSEQ multiplex PCR; TCRdb has only the in-frame clones, and not every one. The specimen's table records about 36,000 clones. The rearrangement joins TRBV6-2 or TRBV6-3 to TRBJ1-2; D not resolved. The sequence was obtained from a woman between 18 and 70 years old with a cervical HPV16 infection that either progressed to CIN3+ or cleared (not recorded which). Source material: blood buffy coat. CDR3 in amino acids: CATYGVSGYTF. The covered CDR3 bases are TGTGCCACCTACGGGGTTTCTGGC.